Below, 10 T cell receptor beta chains from the same sample are listed, as sequenced in a study of beta chain features in type 1 diabetes. General study results and limits: Within each of all four CD4+ subsets, Type 1 diabetes patients had TCRB CDR3s that were moderately but significantly shorter.

Antigens of these TCRs are unknown. Expressed TCRB transcripts were sequenced after all isolated RNA was converted to cDNA. Measured with immunoSEQ multiplex PCR; TCRdb has only the in-frame clones, and not every one. Of 300,000 to 450,000 clones in the sample, roughly 12% were seen once. What was sequenced was naive CD4+ T cells from blood. The receptors were sampled from a woman aged 18-30 years with type 1 diabetes.

CDR3 loop: CASSLGGRAYEQYF. The CDR3 bases are TGTGCCAGCAGTTTAGGCGGGAGGGCCTACGAGCAGTACTTC. This chain uses TRBV28 with TRBJ2-7; TRBD2 matches at 9 bases. Germline CDR1 and CDR2: MDHEN and SYDVKM. Trimming removed 2 bases from V and 2 bases from J; junction bases left unmatched: 1. This CDR3 spans 14 amino acids.

This clone was counted only a few times. The chain recombines TRBV14 with TRBJ2-7, with D possibly being TRBD1 (6 bases). The V gene lost 3 bases and the J gene lost 9 bases, with 9 bases spanning the gap. The CDR3 length is 11 residues. Per germline, CDR1 SGHDN and CDR2 FVKESK. The CDR3 region has the DNA TGTGCCAGCAGCCACACAGGGTTGCAGTACTTC. This encodes CASSHTGLQYF.

The chain uses TRBV29-1 and TRBJ1-1; 9 positions match TRBD1. The germline V gene encodes CDR1 SQVTM and CDR2 ANQGSEA. There are 13 residues in the CDR3. V gave up 7 bases and J gave up 3 bases; unmatched junction bases: 6. The CDR3 DNA is TGCAGCGGCCGGGACAGGGTATACACTGAAGCTTTCTTT. Its translation is CSGRDRVYTEAFF.

There are a few counts of this clone. The chain is built from TRBV18 and TRBJ2-1; 7 bases are a match to TRBD2. V was pared by 5 bases and J by 4 bases, with 8 bases of the junction left unmatched. The CDR3 is 15 residues long. The germline V gene has CDR1 KGHSH and CDR2 LQKENI. The CDR3 DNA sequence: TGTGCCAGCTCAGGAAAGCGGGGCCTGTACAATGAGCAGTTCTTC. It yields the protein CASSGKRGLYNEQFF.

This clone was counted only a few times. CDR3 in amino acids: CASSPDRGSNQPQHF. The CDR3 DNA reads as TGTGCCAGTAGTCCCGACAGGGGCTCCAATCAGCCCCAGCATTTT. The chain joins TRBV19 to TRBJ1-5, with TRBD1 matching over 8 bases. The CDR3 loop spans 15 amino acids. Germline values: CDR1 LNHDA, CDR2 SQIVND (reference sequence). Unmatched junction bases numbered 6, after V lost 5 bases and J lost 3 bases.

This chain links TRBV7-2 with TRBJ2-7; D uncertain. The V gene's germline CDR1 is SGHTA and CDR2 FQGNSA. This CDR3 contains 13 residues. Deletions cut 7 bases from V and 3 bases from J, with 13 bases between. The CDR3: CASTPPGGYEQYF. The CDR3 coding sequence is TGTGCCAGCACCCCCCCGGGTGGCTACGAGCAGTACTTC.

A few counts support this clone. The chain couples TRBV7-2 to TRBJ1-1; D unclear. Germline assignment: CDR1 SGHTA and CDR2 FQGNSA. Trimming cost V 2 bases and J 4 bases, with 14 bases left between them. This CDR3 region has 15 residues. CDR3: CASSLTGGEGTEAFF. CDR3 DNA sequence: TGTGCCAGCAGCTTAACGGGCGGGGAGGGCACTGAAGCTTTCTTT.

This clone was recorded a few times. The genes are TRBV7-9 and TRBJ2-3; 14 bases map to TRBD2. V lost 1 base to trimming and J lost 1 base; unmatched junction nucleotides: 7. CDR1 SEHNR and CDR2 FQNEAQ come from the germline V gene (reference sequence). The CDR3 has 19 residues. CDR3: CASSLVGTSGREGTDTQYF. CDR3 coding DNA: TGTGCCAGCAGCTTAGTAGGGACTAGCGGGAGAGAAGGCACAGATACGCAGTATTTT.

This clone was seen a handful of times. This chain joins TRBV18 and TRBJ2-7, with D tentatively TRBD2 (6 bases). V was clipped by 4 bases and J by 0 bases, with 13 bases between them. The CDR3 sequence is 15 residues long. Germline CDR1 is KGHSH and CDR2 is LQKENI. The CDR3 spells CASSLTWRGSYEQYF. In DNA form, the CDR3 reads TGTGCCAGCTCACTCACCTGGCGGGGCTCCTACGAGCAGTACTTC.

The V call is TRBV7-9, the J call TRBJ2-2; no definite D call. Germline CDR1 and CDR2: SEHNR and FQNEAQ (reference sequence). This CDR3 is 14 amino acids long. V lost 5 bases and J 6 bases, leaving 13 bases between the germline ends. CDR3 loop: CASSPSAGSGELFF. The CDR3 bases are TGTGCCAGCAGCCCTAGTGCTGGGTCCGGGGAGCTGTTTTTT.